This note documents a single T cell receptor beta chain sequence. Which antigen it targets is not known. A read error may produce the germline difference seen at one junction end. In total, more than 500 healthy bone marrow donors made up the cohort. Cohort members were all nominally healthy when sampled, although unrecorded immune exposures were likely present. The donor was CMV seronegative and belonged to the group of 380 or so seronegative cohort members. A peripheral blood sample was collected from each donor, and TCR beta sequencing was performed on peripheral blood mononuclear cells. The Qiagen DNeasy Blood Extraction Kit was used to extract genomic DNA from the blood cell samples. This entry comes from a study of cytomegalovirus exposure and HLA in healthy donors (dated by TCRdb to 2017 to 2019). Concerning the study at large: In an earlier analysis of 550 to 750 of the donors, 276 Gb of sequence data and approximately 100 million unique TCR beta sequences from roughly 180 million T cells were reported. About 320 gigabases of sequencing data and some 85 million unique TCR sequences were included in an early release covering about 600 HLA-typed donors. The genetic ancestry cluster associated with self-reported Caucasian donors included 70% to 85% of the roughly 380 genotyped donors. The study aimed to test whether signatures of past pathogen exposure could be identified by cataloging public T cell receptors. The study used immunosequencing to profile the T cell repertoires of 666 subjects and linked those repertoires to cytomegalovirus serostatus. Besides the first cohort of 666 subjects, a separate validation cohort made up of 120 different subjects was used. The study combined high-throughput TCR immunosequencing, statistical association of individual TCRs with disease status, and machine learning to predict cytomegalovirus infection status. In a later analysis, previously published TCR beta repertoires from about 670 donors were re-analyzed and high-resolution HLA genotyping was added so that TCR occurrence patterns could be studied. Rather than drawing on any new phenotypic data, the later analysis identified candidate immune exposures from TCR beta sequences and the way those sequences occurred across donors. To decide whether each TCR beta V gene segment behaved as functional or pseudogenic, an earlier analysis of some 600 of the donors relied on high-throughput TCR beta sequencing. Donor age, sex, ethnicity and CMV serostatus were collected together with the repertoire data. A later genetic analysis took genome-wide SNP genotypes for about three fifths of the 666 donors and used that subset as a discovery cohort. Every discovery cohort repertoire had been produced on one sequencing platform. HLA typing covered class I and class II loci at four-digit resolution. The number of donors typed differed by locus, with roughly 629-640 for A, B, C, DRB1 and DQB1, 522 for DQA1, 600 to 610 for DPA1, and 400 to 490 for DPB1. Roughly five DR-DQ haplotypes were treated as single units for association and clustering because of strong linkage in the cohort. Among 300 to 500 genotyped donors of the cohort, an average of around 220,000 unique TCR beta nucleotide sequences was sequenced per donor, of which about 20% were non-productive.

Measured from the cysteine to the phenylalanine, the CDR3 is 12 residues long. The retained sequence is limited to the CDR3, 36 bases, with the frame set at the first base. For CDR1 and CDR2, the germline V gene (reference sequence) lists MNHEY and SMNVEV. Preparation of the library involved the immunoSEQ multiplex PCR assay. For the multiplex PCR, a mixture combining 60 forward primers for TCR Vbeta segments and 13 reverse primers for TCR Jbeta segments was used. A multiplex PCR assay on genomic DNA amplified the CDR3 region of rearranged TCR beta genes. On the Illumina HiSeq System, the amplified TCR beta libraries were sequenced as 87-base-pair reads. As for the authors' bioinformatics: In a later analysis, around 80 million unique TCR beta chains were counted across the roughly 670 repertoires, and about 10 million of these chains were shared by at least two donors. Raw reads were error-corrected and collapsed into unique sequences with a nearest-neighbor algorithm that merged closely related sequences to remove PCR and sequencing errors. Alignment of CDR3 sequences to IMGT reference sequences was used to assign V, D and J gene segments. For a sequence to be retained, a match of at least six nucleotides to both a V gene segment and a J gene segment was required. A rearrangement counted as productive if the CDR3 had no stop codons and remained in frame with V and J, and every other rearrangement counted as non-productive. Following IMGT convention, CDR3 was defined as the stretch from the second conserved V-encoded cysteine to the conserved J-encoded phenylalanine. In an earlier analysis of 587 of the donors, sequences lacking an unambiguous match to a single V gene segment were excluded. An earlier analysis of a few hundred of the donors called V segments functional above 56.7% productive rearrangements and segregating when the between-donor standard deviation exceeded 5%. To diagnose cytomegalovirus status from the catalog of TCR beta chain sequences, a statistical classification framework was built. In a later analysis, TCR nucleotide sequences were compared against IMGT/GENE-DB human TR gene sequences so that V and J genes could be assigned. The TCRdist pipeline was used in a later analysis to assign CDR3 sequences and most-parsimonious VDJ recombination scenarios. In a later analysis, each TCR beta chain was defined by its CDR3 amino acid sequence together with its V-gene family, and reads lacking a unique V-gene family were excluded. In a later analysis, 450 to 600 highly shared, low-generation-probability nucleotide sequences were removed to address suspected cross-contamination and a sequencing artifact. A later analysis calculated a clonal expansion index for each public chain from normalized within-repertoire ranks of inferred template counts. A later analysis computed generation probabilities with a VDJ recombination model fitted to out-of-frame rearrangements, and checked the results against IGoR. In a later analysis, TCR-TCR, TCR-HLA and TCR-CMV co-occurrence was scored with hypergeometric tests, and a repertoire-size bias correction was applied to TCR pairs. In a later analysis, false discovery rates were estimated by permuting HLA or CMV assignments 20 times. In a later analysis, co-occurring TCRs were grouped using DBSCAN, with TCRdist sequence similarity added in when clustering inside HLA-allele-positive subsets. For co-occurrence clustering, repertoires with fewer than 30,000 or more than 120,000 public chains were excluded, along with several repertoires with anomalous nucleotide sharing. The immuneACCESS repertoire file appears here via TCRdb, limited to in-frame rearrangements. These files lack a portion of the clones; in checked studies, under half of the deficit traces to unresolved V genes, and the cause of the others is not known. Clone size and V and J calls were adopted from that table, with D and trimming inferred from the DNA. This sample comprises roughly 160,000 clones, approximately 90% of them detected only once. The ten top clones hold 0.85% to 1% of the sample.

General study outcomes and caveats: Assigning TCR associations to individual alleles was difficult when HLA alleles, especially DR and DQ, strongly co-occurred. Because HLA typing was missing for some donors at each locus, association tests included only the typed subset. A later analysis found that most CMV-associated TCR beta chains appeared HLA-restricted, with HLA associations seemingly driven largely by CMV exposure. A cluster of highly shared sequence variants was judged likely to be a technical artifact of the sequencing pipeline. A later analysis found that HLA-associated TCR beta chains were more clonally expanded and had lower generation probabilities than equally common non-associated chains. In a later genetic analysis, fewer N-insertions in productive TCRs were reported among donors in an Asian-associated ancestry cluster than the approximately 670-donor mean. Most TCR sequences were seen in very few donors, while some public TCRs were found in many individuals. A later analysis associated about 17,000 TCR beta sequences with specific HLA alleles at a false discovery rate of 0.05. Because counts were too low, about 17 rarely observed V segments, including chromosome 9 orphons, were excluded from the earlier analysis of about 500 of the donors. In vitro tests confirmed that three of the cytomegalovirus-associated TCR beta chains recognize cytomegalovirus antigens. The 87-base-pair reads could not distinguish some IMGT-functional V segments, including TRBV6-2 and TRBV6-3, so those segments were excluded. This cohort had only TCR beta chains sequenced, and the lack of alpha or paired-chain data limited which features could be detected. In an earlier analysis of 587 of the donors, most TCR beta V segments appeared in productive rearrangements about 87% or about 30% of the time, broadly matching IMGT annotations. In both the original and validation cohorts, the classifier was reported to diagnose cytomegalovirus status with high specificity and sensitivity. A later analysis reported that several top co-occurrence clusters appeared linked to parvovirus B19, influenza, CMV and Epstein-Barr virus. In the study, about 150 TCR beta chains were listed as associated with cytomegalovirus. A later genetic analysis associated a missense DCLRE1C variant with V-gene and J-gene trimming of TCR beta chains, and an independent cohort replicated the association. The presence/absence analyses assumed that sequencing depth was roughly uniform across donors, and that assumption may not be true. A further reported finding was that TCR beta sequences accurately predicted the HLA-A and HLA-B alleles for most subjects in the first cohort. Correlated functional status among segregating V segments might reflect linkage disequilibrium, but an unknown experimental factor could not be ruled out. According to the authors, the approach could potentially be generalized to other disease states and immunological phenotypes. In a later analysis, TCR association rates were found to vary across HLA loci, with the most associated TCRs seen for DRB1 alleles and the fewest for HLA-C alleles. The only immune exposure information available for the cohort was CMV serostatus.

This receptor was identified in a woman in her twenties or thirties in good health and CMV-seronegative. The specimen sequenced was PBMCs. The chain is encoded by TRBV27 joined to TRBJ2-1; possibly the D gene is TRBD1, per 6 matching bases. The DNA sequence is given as TGTGCCAGCAGTCCACATGGCAGGGGCGAGGTCTTC. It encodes CASSPHGRGEVF.